This T cell receptor (beta chain) was captured in a study of shared clonotypes between healthy human individuals. Study-wide results and caveats: Enrolling few donors narrowed the genetic and exposure-history diversity that was represented.

Trimming at V came to 3 bases and at J to 5 bases, leaving 13 bases not matched to a gene. The CDR3 is 17 residues long. Looked up from germline, CDR1 is KGHSH and CDR2 is LQKENI. About this clone itself: The target antigen is unknown.

Clones were sequenced by immunoSEQ multiplex PCR, and TCRdb holds only the in-frame ones, with some missing. This sample has under 1,900,000 clones, with around 98.5% found just once. This clonotype was obtained from a young man in good health. V is TRBV18 and J is TRBJ2-5; 9 bases align to TRBD2. The sample consisted of naive CD4+ T cells sorted from blood. The sample's subset: CD45RA+ positively selected. The CDR3 nucleotides are TGTGCCAGCTCACCCACCCCAGCGGGAGGCGGCTGGGAGACCCAGTACTTC. It yields the protein CASSPTPAGGGWETQYF.